The 23 T cell receptor beta chains listed next were all sequenced from one sample in a study of post-analysis software for immune sequencing data. Their antigens remain unidentified. Findings of the study overall: A few TRBV segments appeared more often in patients than in controls, and TRBV5-6, TRBV5-1 and TRBV20-1 were among these.

Prepared TCR beta cDNA libraries contained unique molecular identifiers. TCRdb itself ran the PCR reads through MiXCR, one entry per CDR3 protein. The sample gives approximately 150,000 distinct CDR3 sequences, 30% of which show up once; approximately 1.6% is in the top ten. Sequences were obtained from blood. Receptor source: a girl under 18 with multiple sclerosis.

Only one count was recorded for this clonotype. The chain is built from TRBV28 and TRBJ1-2, with 7 bases aligning to TRBD1. V shed 5 bases and J 4 bases; nucleotides not matched to a gene: 7. Per the germline V gene, CDR1 is MDHEN and CDR2 is SYDVKM. The CDR3 is made up of 14 amino acids. This chain's CDR3 is CASSQPGQPYGYTF. In nucleotides, the CDR3 is TGTGCCAGCAGTCAACCGGGACAGCCCTATGGCTACACCTTC.

This clonotype occurred many times. The rearrangement uses TRBV6-5 and TRBJ2-3; unclear D gene. The germline V and J ends were trimmed by 0 bases and 8 bases, with 9 bases remaining between them. Germline CDR1 MNHEY, CDR2 SVGAGI. This CDR3 spans 13 amino acids. The DNA for the CDR3 is TGTGCCAGCAGTTACTCGAAAGGGTCTACGCAGTATTTT. This encodes CASSYSKGSTQYF.

This clonotype has just a few counts. The chain employs TRBV5-1 and TRBJ1-1; tentative D call: TRBD1 (6 bases). Between the trimmed V and J ends, which lost 4 bases and 1 base, there was a span of 11 bases. Germline CDR1 reads SGHRS; CDR2 reads YFSETQ. CDR3 length equals 14 residues. CDR3 bases: TGCGCCAGCAGCATTGTACAGGGGAACACTGAAGCTTTCTTT. Amino acids: CASSIVQGNTEAFF.

This clonotype has at least ten counts. The chain employs TRBV7-3 and TRBJ2-7, with D possibly TRBD1 on 5 matching bases. This CDR3 region has 13 residues. The V end was cut by 5 bases, the J end by 6 bases, with 14 bases between. CDR1 and CDR2 (germline): SGHTA, FQGTGA. This CDR3 reads CASSPSSGFEQYF. The DNA of the CDR3 is TGTGCCAGCAGCCCGTCATCAGGGTTCGAGCAGTACTTC.

For this clonotype: A clone one base away is much larger, so this may be a read error. The gene calls are TRBV12-3 or TRBV12-4 and TRBJ2-7; D remains unclear. The CDR3 contains 15 residues. The CDR3 nucleotides are TGTACCAGCAGTTTAAAGTATTATCCCTCCTACGAGCAGTACTTC. Translation gives CTSSLKYYPSYEQYF.

Of note for this clonotype: A much bigger clone sits one base away, suggesting this may be a read error. The chain is built from TRBV7-2 and TRBJ2-7; 8 nucleotides match TRBD2. CDR1 and CDR2 (germline): SGHTA, FQGNSA. The V and J ends lost 3 bases and 0 bases, in that order; junction bases with no gene match: 10. The CDR3 extends over 17 amino acids. DNA for the CDR3: TGTGCCAGCAGCTTTCCGAGACGAGCGGGGGCCTCCTACGAGCAGTACTTC. Protein sequence: CASSFPRRAGASYEQYF.

This clonotype occurred once. One base away lies a much larger clone, so this may be a sequencing read error. The chain links TRBV12-3 or TRBV12-4 to TRBJ2-3; 10 positions agree with TRBD2. The CDR3 consists of 15 residues. The CDR3 coding sequence is TGTGCCAGCAGTCGGACTAGCGGAACCACAGATACGGAGTATTTT. Its translation is CASSRTSGTTDTEYF.

The chain uses TRBV6-6 and TRBJ1-5; D remains unclear. V lost 5 bases and J lost 7, with 12 bases in between. This CDR3 contains 13 residues. Germline V gives CDR1 MNHNY, CDR2 SVGAGI (reference sequence). DNA for the CDR3: TGTGCCAGCAGTGCCCCGTTTGGGCAGCCCCAGCATTTT. Protein: CASSAPFGQPQHF.

The V call is TRBV12-3 or TRBV12-4, the J call TRBJ1-1, with D possibly TRBD1 on 6 matching bases. Trimming shortened V by 5 bases and J by 5 bases, and 15 bases separated the two germline ends. The CDR3 sequence is 14 residues long. CDR3 amino acids: CASSTQTGLTEAFF. The CDR3 DNA reads TGTGCCAGCAGTACACAAACAGGGTTAACTGAAGCTTTCTTT.

J is TRBJ2-7 and V is TRBV6-9; D is perhaps TRBD2 (5 bases). This CDR3 comprises 13 residues. V lost 4 bases and J 7 bases, leaving 14 bases between the germline ends. Germline V CDR1 and CDR2: MNHGY, SVAAGI. The CDR3 sequence is CASSCSRESEQYF. In DNA, the CDR3 is TGTGCCAGCAGTTGTTCGAGGGAGTCGGAGCAGTACTTC.

This clonotype was observed at least ten times. The chain couples TRBV20-1 to TRBJ2-1; 9 nucleotides agree with TRBD2. This CDR3 is built from 14 residues. The germline gives CDR1 DFQATT, CDR2 SNEGSKA (reference sequence). The V and J ends lost 4 bases and 6 bases, in that order; junction bases with no gene match: 7. As DNA, the CDR3 is TGCAGTGCTACCATTAGCGGGGGATTCAATGAGCAGTTCTTC. Translating it yields CSATISGGFNEQFF.

This rearrangement joins TRBV3-1 to TRBJ2-7, with 13 bases that match TRBD2. The germline CDR1 and CDR2 sequences are LGHDT and YNNKEL (reference sequence). V lost 5 bases, J lost 5 bases, and 3 bases stayed unmatched. This CDR3 has 14 residues. CDR3 sequence reads: CASSKGTSGNEQYF. CDR3 coding DNA: TGTGCCAGCAGCAAAGGGACTAGCGGGAACGAGCAGTACTTC.

The chain recombines TRBV15 with TRBJ1-2; tentative D call: TRBD1 (5 bases). Germline CDR1 reads LNHNV; CDR2 reads YYDKDF (reference sequence). The CDR3 is 15 residues long. Trimming took off 1 base at V and 4 bases at J, with 13 bases between the two ends. CDR3 DNA sequence: TGTGCCACCAGCAGAGTAGGGGCAGTAGGCTATGGCTACACCTTC. It is translated as CATSRVGAVGYGYTF.

This clonotype was observed a few times. The rearrangement joins TRBV3-1 to TRBJ2-1; D uncertain. The J call is uncertain, as TRBJ2-7 better fits the DNA end. Germline V lookup: CDR1 LGHDT, CDR2 YNNKEL (reference sequence). The CDR3 is 14 amino acids. In DNA form, the CDR3 reads TGTGCCAGCAGCCCGTCGGGTGGTTACAATGAGCAGTACTTC. This translates into CASSPSGGYNEQYF.

On this clonotype: With a much larger clone just one base away, this may be a read error. The rearrangement links TRBV9 to TRBJ2-7, with D tentatively TRBD1 (5 bases). The length of the CDR3 is 15 residues. With 3 bases removed from V and 0 bases from J, the gap between germline ends came to 13 bases. Germline V gene data show CDR1 as SGDLS and CDR2 as YYNGEE. CDR3: CASSGSSGPSYEQYF. For the CDR3, the DNA is TGTGCCAGCAGCGGAAGTTCAGGGCCCTCCTACGAGCAGTACTTC.

This clonotype came up a few times. The rearrangement uses TRBV6-1 and TRBJ1-5; D uncertain. The CDR3 is 11 amino acids. Germline loops: CDR1 MNHNS, CDR2 SASEGT. The V and J ends lost 6 bases and 3 bases respectively, with 3 bases between them. CDR3 nucleotide sequence: TGTGCCAGCAGGACCAATCAGCCCCAGCATTTT. This sequence encodes CASRTNQPQHF.

This clonotype was picked up a small number of times. V usage is TRBV27 and J usage is TRBJ1-1; 7 nucleotides agree with TRBD1. V lost 5 bases, J lost 6 bases, and 9 bases stayed unmatched. This CDR3 region has 14 residues. The germline V gene encodes CDR1 MNHEY and CDR2 SMNVEV (reference sequence). As DNA, the CDR3 is TGTGCCAGCAGTCCGATGCGGGACAGCCCTGAAGCTTTCTTT. It codes for CASSPMRDSPEAFF.

This clonotype came up many times. The chain couples TRBV11-2 to TRBJ2-7; no firm D call. CDR1 and CDR2 (germline): SGHAT, FQNNGV. Trimming pared 1 base from V and 6 bases from J, leaving 28 bases between. This CDR3 contains 19 residues. CDR3 region: CASSLGSVYEASQEPEQYF. For the CDR3, the DNA is TGTGCCAGCAGCTTAGGGTCGGTATATGAGGCTTCCCAAGAACCCGAGCAGTACTTC.

This clonotype was recorded at least ten times. This chain joins TRBV29-1 and TRBJ2-3; 8 nucleotides agree with TRBD1. CDR1 is SQVTM and CDR2 is ANQGSEA in the germline V gene. The CDR3 is 12 residues long. Trimming cost V 7 bases and J 4 bases; bases outside gene matches: 4. In nucleotides, the CDR3 is TGCAGCGGCAGGGGGCGAGCAGATACGCAGTATTTT. Translating it yields CSGRGRADTQYF.

This clonotype was observed at least ten times. The V and J genes are TRBV20-1 and TRBJ2-1; 9 bases are a match to TRBD2. The CDR3 length is 15 residues. V was pared by 6 bases and J by 6 bases, with 12 bases of the junction left unmatched. Germline CDR1 is DFQATT and CDR2 is SNEGSKA (reference sequence). As DNA, the CDR3 is TGCAGTGCCTACGAAGGGGGGACTAGCTTCAATGAGCAGTTCTTC. Protein sequence: CSAYEGGTSFNEQFF.

This clonotype has ten or more counts. V and J are TRBV20-1 and TRBJ2-1; TRBD2 agrees at 10 bases. The junction had 5 bases not matched to a gene; V was cut back by 2 bases and J by 4 bases. CDR1 and CDR2 (germline): DFQATT, SNEGSKA (reference sequence). The CDR3 has 15 residues. The CDR3 bases are TGCAGTGCTAGACCCGGGACTAGCGCGTACAATGAGCAGTTCTTC. This gives the protein CSARPGTSAYNEQFF.

This chain joins TRBV9 and TRBJ2-7; D may correspond to TRBD1 or TRBD2 (5 bases each). The assigned J gene may be wrong: the sequence end matches TRBJ2-4 better. In germline, CDR1 is SGDLS, CDR2 YYNGEE. This CDR3 has 12 residues. The CDR3 loop reads CASSVERGIQYF. As DNA, the CDR3 is TGTGCCAGCAGCGTAGAGAGGGGCATTCAGTACTTC.

This clonotype was observed a handful of times. The rearrangement uses TRBV5-1 and TRBJ1-1; 10 bases match TRBD1. After removal of 1 base from V and 3 bases from J, the junction contained 9 bases not matched to a gene. This CDR3 contains 17 residues. From germline, CDR1 is SGHRS and CDR2 YFSETQ. This chain's CDR3 is CASSLQGQGRMYTEAFF. The CDR3 DNA reads TGCGCCAGCAGCTTGCAGGGACAGGGGAGAATGTACACTGAAGCTTTCTTT.